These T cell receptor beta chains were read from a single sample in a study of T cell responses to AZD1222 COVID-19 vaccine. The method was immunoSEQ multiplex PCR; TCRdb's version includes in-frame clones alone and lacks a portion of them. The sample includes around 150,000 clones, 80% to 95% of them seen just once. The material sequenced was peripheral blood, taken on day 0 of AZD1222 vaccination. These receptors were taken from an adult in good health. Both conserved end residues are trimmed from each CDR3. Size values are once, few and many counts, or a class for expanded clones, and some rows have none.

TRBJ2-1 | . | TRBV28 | ASSSPSSGRANEQF
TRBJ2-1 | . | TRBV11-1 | ASSRRTSEYNEQF
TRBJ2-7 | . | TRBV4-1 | ASSHIDLGTYEQY
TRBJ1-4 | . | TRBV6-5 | ASSYPTATNEKLF
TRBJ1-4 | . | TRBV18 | ASSPDQGATNEKLF
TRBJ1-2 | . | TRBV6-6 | ASRSTGTGGSGYT
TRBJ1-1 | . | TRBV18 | ASSTALGKNTEAF
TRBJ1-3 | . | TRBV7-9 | ASSLRSSGNTIY
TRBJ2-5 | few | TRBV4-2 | ASSQNVAGGNQETQY
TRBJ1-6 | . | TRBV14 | ASSQSSENSPLH
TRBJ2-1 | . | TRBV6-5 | ASMAGGPNEQF
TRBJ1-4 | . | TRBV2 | ASSSGTGREKLF
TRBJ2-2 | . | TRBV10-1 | ASSELAGVTTGELF
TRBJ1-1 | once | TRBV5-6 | ASSLDGTEAF
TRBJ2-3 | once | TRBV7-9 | ASSVGQISTDTQY
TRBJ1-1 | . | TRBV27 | ASMTGGTEAF
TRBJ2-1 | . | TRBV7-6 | ASSWDSPYNEQF
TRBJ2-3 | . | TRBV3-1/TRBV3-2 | ASSGASRDTQY